This T cell receptor (beta chain) appears in the sequencing data of a study of blood T cell repertoires in COVID-19. Per the authors' pipeline: By means of reference gene primer amplification, nucleated cell counts were estimated. Profiling relied on immunoSEQ multiplex PCR, and the TCRdb table lists in-frame clones only, not all of them. V and J calls and clone size are as listed in that table; D and trimming were resolved from the DNA. Found here are some 120,000 clones, over 75% of them singletons; the top ten hold about 6.9%. The V and J ends lost 4 bases and 5 bases, in that order; junction bases with no gene match: 9. Germline CDR1 and CDR2: LNHDA and SQIVND (reference sequence). The CDR3 loop spans 15 amino acids.

The V call is TRBV19, the J call TRBJ1-2; the match to TRBD1 covers 8 bases. This clonotype originated in a man aged 80 or over with active or convalescent COVID-19. Sequenced material: peripheral blood. The CDR3 is CASSTGQGGWYGYTF. DNA for the CDR3: TGTGCCAGTAGTACCGGACAGGGAGGGTGGTATGGCTACACCTTC. Looking up the rest from reference TRBV19 and TRBJ1-2 gives the full variable domain: DGGITQSPKYLFRKEGQNVTLSCEQNLNHDAMYWYRQDPGQGLRLIYYSQIVNDFQKGDIAEGYSVSREKKESFPLTVTSAQKNPTAFYLCASSTGQGGWYGYTFGSGTRLTVV.